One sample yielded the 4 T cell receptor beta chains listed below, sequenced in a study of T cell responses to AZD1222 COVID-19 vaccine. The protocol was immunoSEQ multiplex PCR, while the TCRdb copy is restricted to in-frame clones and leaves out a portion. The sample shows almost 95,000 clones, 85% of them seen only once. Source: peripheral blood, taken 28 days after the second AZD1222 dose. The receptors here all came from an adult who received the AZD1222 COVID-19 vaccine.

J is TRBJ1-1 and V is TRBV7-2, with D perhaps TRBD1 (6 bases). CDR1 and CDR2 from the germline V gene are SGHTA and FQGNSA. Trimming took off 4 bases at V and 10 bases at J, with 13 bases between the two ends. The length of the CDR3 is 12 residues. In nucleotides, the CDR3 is TGTGCCAGCAGCTCATGGGGGGCTGGAGCTTTCTTT. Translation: CASSSWGAGAFF.

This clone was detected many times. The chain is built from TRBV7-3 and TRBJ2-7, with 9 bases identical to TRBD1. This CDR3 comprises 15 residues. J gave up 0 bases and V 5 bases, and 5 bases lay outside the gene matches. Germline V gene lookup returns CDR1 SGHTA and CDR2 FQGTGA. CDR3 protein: CASSLGQGPSYEQYF. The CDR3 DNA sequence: TGTGCCAGCAGCCTGGGACAGGGCCCCTCCTACGAGCAGTACTTC.

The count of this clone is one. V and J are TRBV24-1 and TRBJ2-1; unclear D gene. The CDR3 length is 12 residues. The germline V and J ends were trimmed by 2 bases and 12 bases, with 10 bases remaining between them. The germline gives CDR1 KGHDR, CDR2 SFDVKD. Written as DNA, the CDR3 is TGTGCCACCAGTGATTACGGAAGGTGGCAGTTCTTC. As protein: CATSDYGRWQFF.

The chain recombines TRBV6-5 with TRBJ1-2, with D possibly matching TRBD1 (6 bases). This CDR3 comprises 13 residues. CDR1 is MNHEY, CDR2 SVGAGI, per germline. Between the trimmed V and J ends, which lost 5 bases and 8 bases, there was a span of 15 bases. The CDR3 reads CASSHRTGMGYTF. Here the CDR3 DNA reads TGTGCCAGCAGTCACAGAACAGGGATGGGCTACACCTTC.